This T cell receptor beta chain derives from a study of control samples from healthy donors and cancer patients. The protocol was immunoSEQ multiplex PCR, while the TCRdb copy is restricted to in-frame clones and leaves out a portion. The sample holds some 130,000 clones; over 85% are singletons and the top ten take over 9%. The V gene lost 4 bases and the J gene lost 0 bases, with 9 bases spanning the gap. CDR1 is SGHTA, CDR2 FQGNSA, per germline. The CDR3 has 14 amino acids. Sequencing was performed on blood. The source of this sequence is a man aged 25 to 45 in good health. The V gene is TRBV7-2, the J gene TRBJ2-5; D might be TRBD1 (6 bases). The CDR3 is CASSSQGYQETQYF. The CDR3 DNA sequence: TGTGCCAGCAGCTCCCAGGGGTACCAAGAGACCCAGTACTTC.